Below are 11 T cell receptor beta chains sequenced from a single sample in a study of cytomegalovirus exposure and HLA in healthy donors. PCR involved 60 Vbeta and 13 Jbeta primers. Using immunoSEQ multiplex PCR, the repertoire was profiled, and TCRdb retains in-frame clones only, with some absent. The top ten clones hold approximately 3.8% of a sample with 220,000 or so clones, around four fifths of them seen once. Sequences were obtained from PBMCs. Receptors were obtained from a male donor in good health and CMV-seronegative.

The genes are TRBV5-8 and TRBJ1-5, with 8 bases that match TRBD1. The J segment lost 6 bases and the V segment lost 4 bases, leaving 9 bases of the junction unmatched. The length of the CDR3 is 15 residues. Germline V lookup: CDR1 SGHTS, CDR2 YDEGEE. The CDR3 spells CASSEGTGIIQPQHF. The CDR3 DNA follows: TGTGCCAGCAGCGAGGGGACAGGTATTATTCAGCCCCAGCATTTT.

A few counts support this clone. The genes are TRBV27 and TRBJ2-7; perhaps TRBD1 as D (5 bases). Germline CDR1 is MNHEY and CDR2 is SMNVEV (reference sequence). V was trimmed by 4 bases and J by 5 bases, leaving 12 bases between them. There are 13 residues in the CDR3. CDR3 sequence: CASSWQGRHEQYF. Written as DNA, the CDR3 is TGTGCCAGCAGTTGGCAGGGTCGCCACGAGCAGTACTTC.

This rearrangement joins TRBV9 to TRBJ2-2; D may be TRBD2 (6 bases). The CDR3 runs to 16 residues. Germline loops: CDR1 SGDLS, CDR2 YYNGEE. With 6 bases removed from V and 0 bases from J, the gap between germline ends came to 15 bases. CDR3 sequence: CASTQAGTANTGELFF. CDR3 sequence (DNA): TGTGCCAGCACCCAAGCGGGTACCGCGAACACCGGGGAGCTGTTTTTT.

The chain couples TRBV6-1 to TRBJ2-7, with D possibly TRBD1 on 6 matching bases. Looked up from germline, CDR1 is MNHNS and CDR2 is SASEGT. The CDR3 is 14 residues long. The V end was cut by 5 bases, the J end by 5 bases, with 16 bases between. The CDR3: CASSKTGPLHEQYF. CDR3 nucleotides: TGTGCCAGCAGTAAGACAGGCCCCCTCCACGAGCAGTACTTC.

The chain has TRBV19 and TRBJ1-1; no definite D call. Per the germline V gene, CDR1 is LNHDA and CDR2 is SQIVND (reference sequence). The CDR3 runs to 13 residues. The V end was cut by 3 bases, the J end by 6 bases, with 11 bases between. The CDR3: CASSIGPRAEAFF. CDR3 nucleotide sequence: TGTGCCAGTAGTATTGGTCCGAGGGCTGAAGCTTTCTTT.

This chain joins TRBV6-6 and TRBJ2-5, with a weak D call TRBD2 (6 bases). This CDR3 has 16 residues. V shed 0 bases and J shed 2 bases, with 13 bases lying between them. Germline V gene data show CDR1 as MNHNY and CDR2 as SVGAGI (reference sequence). CDR3 DNA sequence: TGTGCCAGCAGTTACTCCGCAGGTGGGGGGCAAGAGACCCAGTACTTC. Amino acids: CASSYSAGGGQETQYF.

The chain carries TRBV5-1 and TRBJ2-5; a weak D match, TRBD1 (5 bases). The CDR3 runs to 14 residues. Germline CDR1 is SGHRS and CDR2 is YFSETQ. V dropped 3 bases and J dropped 0 bases, with 9 bases sitting between them. The CDR3 spells CASSSWTNQETQYF. The DNA for the CDR3 is TGCGCCAGCAGCTCCTGGACAAACCAAGAGACCCAGTACTTC.

With regard to this clone: The junction differs from germline at one of its ends, possibly a read error. This chain uses TRBV7-9 with TRBJ1-1; TRBD1 agrees at 7 bases. The germline CDR1 and CDR2 sequences are SEHNR and FQNEAQ (reference sequence). The CDR3 has 16 residues. CDR3: CSSSPPDRMSRTEAFF. The CDR3, as DNA: TGTTCCAGCAGCCCTCCGGACAGGATGAGTAGGACTGAAGCTTTCTTT.

The gene calls are TRBV25-1 and TRBJ2-5, with 7 bases lining up with TRBD2. With V trimmed by 4 bases and J by 3 bases, 8 bases remained unmatched. The CDR3 totals 15 residues. Looked up from germline, CDR1 is MGHDK and CDR2 is SYGVNS. DNA of the CDR3: TGTGCCAGCAGTGTGGCCGGGACTACCAAAGAGACCCAGTACTTC. Its translation is CASSVAGTTKETQYF.

The chain couples TRBV19 to TRBJ1-5; D unclear. The CDR3 loop spans 13 amino acids. Trimming took off 2 bases at V and 6 bases at J, with 8 bases between the two ends. Germline V CDR1 and CDR2: LNHDA, SQIVND (reference sequence). The CDR3 here is CASSIRFGQPQHF. The CDR3 DNA reads as TGTGCCAGTAGTATACGGTTTGGTCAGCCCCAGCATTTT.

V is TRBV9 and J is TRBJ2-2, with TRBD2 identical over 12 bases. The CDR3 has 17 amino acids. The germline V gene has CDR1 SGDLS and CDR2 YYNGEE. Trimming at V came to 4 bases and at J to 5 bases, leaving 9 bases not matched to a gene. CDR3 protein: CASSPQGLAGKTGELFF. The CDR3, as DNA: TGTGCCAGCAGCCCCCAAGGACTAGCGGGAAAAACCGGGGAGCTGTTTTTT.